This is a list of T cell receptor beta chains from one sample in a study of blood T cells in healthy people across ages. TCRdb reprocessed the 5' RACE reads via MiXCR and lists one record per CDR3 protein. The sample lists 1 million to 1.2 million distinct CDR3 sequences, under 40% occurring once. The sequencing sample was made of blood. The receptors here all came from a man aged 18 to 30 in good health. Both conserved end residues are part of each CDR3. The D gene is left open where the match is weak. Some rows have no size entry. The others give once, few or many, or a class for an expanded clone.

>TRBV5-1|.|TRBJ1-1|.
CASKLAVLGTEAFF
TGCGCCAGCAAATTAGCCGTATTGGGGACTGAAGCTTTCTTT
>TRBV4-1|.|TRBJ2-3|.
CASSRREEIIDTQYF
TGCGCCAGCAGCCGCAGAGAGGAAATCATAGATACGCAGTATTTT
>TRBV11-2|.|TRBJ1-1|.
CASSYRAPEAFF
TGTGCCAGCAGCTACCGGGCACCGGAAGCTTTCTTT
>TRBV3-1|.|TRBJ2-5|TRBD2
CASSQDSLERGDHNEQYF
TGTGCCAGCAGCCAAGATAGCCTAGAGCGGGGGGATCACAATGAGCAGTACTTC
>TRBV30|once|TRBJ2-3|TRBD1
CAFRGQRSTDTQYF
TGTGCCTTCCGGGGACAGAGGAGCACAGATACGCAGTATTTT
>TRBV6-5|few|TRBJ2-7|.
CASSNHYNEQYF
TGTGCCAGCAGTAACCATTACAATGAGCAGTACTTC
>TRBV6-5|.|TRBJ2-5|.
CASSKGRLLGTQYF
TGTGCCAGCAGTAAGGGACGCCTCCTAGGGACCCAGTACTTC
>TRBV14|.|TRBJ2-1|.
CASSERRFYNEQFF
TGTGCCAGCAGCGAACGACGGTTCTACAATGAGCAGTTCTTC
>TRBV24-1|.|TRBJ2-7|TRBD2
CATSDPGLANNEQYF
TGTGCCACCAGTGATCCGGGACTAGCTAACAATGAGCAGTACTTC
>TRBV7-2|.|TRBJ2-3|TRBD2
CVSSFGTSGGDDTQYF
TGTGTCAGCAGCTTTGGGACTAGCGGGGGTGATGATACGCAGTATTTT
>TRBV19|.|TRBJ1-1|.
CASSIRSYTEAFF
TGTGCCAGTAGTATACGCAGCTACACTGAAGCTTTCTTT
>TRBV18|few|TRBJ2-3|.
CASSPDSAGTDTQYF
TGTGCCAGCTCACCAGACTCGGCGGGGACAGATACGCAGTATTTT
>TRBV4-1|few|TRBJ2-5|.
CASSTPGRKYQETQYF
TGCGCCAGCAGTACACCGGGACGGAAGTACCAAGAGACCCAGTACTTC
>TRBV7-2|many|TRBJ2-1|.
CASSPPFGAGISYNEQFF
TGTGCCAGCAGCCCGCCCTTTGGGGCGGGGATTTCCTACAATGAGCAGTTCTTC
>TRBV4-1|few|TRBJ2-5|TRBD1
CASSQDLAGGETQYF
TGCGCCAGCAGCCAAGATCTGGCAGGGGGAGAGACCCAGTACTTC
>TRBV5-1|many|TRBJ2-3|.
CASSLSPGTDTQYF
TGCGCCAGCAGCTTGTCTCCAGGGACAGATACGCAGTATTTT
>TRBV5-1|.|TRBJ1-1|.
CASSAGQFTEAFF
TGCGCCAGCAGCGCCGGACAGTTCACTGAAGCTTTCTTT
>TRBV11-2|.|TRBJ2-3|.
CASREPGHSTDTQYF
TGTGCCAGCAGAGAGCCAGGACACAGCACAGATACGCAGTATTTT
>TRBV5-6|few|TRBJ1-5|.
CASSLKGAYSNQPQHF
TGTGCCAGCAGCTTGAAGGGAGCCTATAGCAATCAGCCCCAGCATTTT
>TRBV27|.|TRBJ2-3|.
CASSKTAGRPDTQYF
TGTGCCAGCAGTAAGACAGCAGGACGGCCAGATACGCAGTATTTT
>TRBV29-1|.|TRBJ1-2|.
CSVPLGETYGYTF
TGCAGCGTCCCCCTGGGGGAGACCTATGGCTACACCTTC
>TRBV9|.|TRBJ1-2|TRBD1
CASSVEGAFGYTF
TGTGCCAGCAGCGTAGAGGGGGCGTTTGGCTACACCTTC
>TRBV4-1|.|TRBJ1-5|TRBD1
CASSRGTGRDQPQHF
TGCGCCAGCAGCCGGGGGACAGGAAGGGACCAGCCCCAGCATTTT
>TRBV6-2/TRBV6-3|few|TRBJ1-2|TRBD1
CASTYRDSYLYGYTF
TGTGCCAGCACCTACCGGGACAGCTACCTCTATGGCTACACCTTC
>TRBV20-1|.|TRBJ1-6|.
CSASYRESPLHF
TGTAGTGCTAGCTACAGGGAGTCACCCCTCCACTTT
>TRBV30|.|TRBJ1-5|.
CAYQRRNQPQHF
TGTGCCTATCAACGACGCAATCAGCCCCAGCATTTT
>TRBV3-1|.|TRBJ1-5|.
CASSPDRFGSNQPQHF
TGTGCCAGCAGCCCTGACAGGTTCGGGAGCAATCAGCCCCAGCATTTT
>TRBV9|few|TRBJ2-1|.
CASTGQKDNEQFF
TGTGCCAGCACTGGGCAGAAGGACAATGAGCAGTTCTTC
>TRBV12-3/TRBV12-4|once|TRBJ2-3|.
CASSLNRPDTQYF
TGTGCCAGCAGTTTAAATAGACCAGATACGCAGTATTTT
>TRBV14|.|TRBJ1-2|.
CASSQARQNYGYTF
TGTGCCAGCAGCCAAGCCCGACAGAACTATGGCTACACCTTC
>TRBV20-1|.|TRBJ1-1|TRBD1
CSAWAGGWSTEAFF
TGCAGTGCCTGGGCAGGGGGCTGGAGCACTGAAGCTTTCTTT
>TRBV9|few|TRBJ2-3|.
CASSVEGFRGDTQYF
TGTGCCAGCAGCGTAGAGGGATTCAGGGGAGATACGCAGTATTTT
>TRBV9|.|TRBJ1-6|.
CASSARQSPGSPLHF
TGTGCCAGCAGCGCGCGACAGTCCCCGGGGTCACCCCTCCACTTT
>TRBV28|.|TRBJ2-3|.
CASSRGPGKDTQYF
TGTGCCAGCAGCCGGGGCCCAGGGAAAGATACGCAGTATTTT
>TRBV2|.|TRBJ1-1|.
CASSEATLAEAFF
TGTGCCAGCAGTGAAGCGACACTAGCTGAAGCTTTCTTT
>TRBV20-1|.|TRBJ1-5|.
CSARDEGSYSNQPQHF
TGCAGTGCTAGAGATGAGGGGTCCTATAGCAATCAGCCCCAGCATTTT
>TRBV30|.|TRBJ2-7|.
CAWSVWGKEQYF
TGTGCCTGGAGTGTCTGGGGGAAAGAGCAGTACTTC
>TRBV9|few|TRBJ2-7|.
CASSAGQSLYEQYF
TGTGCCAGCAGCGCCGGACAGTCCCTTTACGAGCAGTACTTC
>TRBV20-1|.|TRBJ2-7|.
CSAMPSTGITYEQYF
TGCAGTGCTATGCCTTCGACAGGAATTACGTACGAGCAGTACTTC
>TRBV6-5|few|TRBJ1-4|.
CASRANEKLFF
TGTGCCAGCAGGGCAAATGAAAAACTGTTTTTT
>TRBV6-5|.|TRBJ1-6|TRBD1
CASRPMTGNSPLHF
TGTGCCAGCAGGCCGATGACAGGGAACTCACCCCTCCACTTT
>TRBV11-2|.|TRBJ2-5|TRBD1
CASSSVTPRTGHQETQYF
TGTGCCAGCAGCTCCGTCACCCCCAGGACAGGACACCAAGAGACCCAGTACTTC
>TRBV28|few|TRBJ2-2|TRBD1
CASGTWGDRRGTGELFF
TGTGCCAGCGGTACCTGGGGGGACAGGCGAGGCACCGGGGAGCTGTTTTTT
>TRBV29-1|.|TRBJ1-2|.
CSVEGPGFYGYTF
TGCAGCGTTGAAGGCCCGGGGTTCTATGGCTACACCTTC
>TRBV20-1|few|TRBJ2-5|.
CSARDLRAGAQETQYF
TGCAGTGCTAGAGATCTGCGCGCCGGGGCGCAAGAGACCCAGTACTTC